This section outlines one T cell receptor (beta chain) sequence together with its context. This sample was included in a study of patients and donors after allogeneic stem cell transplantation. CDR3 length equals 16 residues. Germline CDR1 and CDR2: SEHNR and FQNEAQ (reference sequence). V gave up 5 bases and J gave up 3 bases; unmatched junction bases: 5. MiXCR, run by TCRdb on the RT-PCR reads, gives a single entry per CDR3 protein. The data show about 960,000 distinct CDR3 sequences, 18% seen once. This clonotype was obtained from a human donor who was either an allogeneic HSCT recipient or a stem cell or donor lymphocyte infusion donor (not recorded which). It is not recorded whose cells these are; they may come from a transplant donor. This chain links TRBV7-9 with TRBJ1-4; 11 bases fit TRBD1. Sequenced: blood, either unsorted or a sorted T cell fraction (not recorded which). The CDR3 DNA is TGTGCCAGCAGCGTCATGGGACAGGGGGCTAATGAAAAACTGTTTTTT. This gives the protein CASSVMGQGANEKLFF.